These T cell receptor beta chains were read from a single sample in a study of radiotherapy plus CTLA-4 blockade in lung cancer. The table came from immunoSEQ multiplex PCR; TCRdb's copy has only in-frame clones and leaves some out. The sample has 50,000 to 75,000 clones, around 77% seen once. This specimen consisted of peripheral blood, obtained from a patient treated with radiotherapy plus ipilimumab. The receptors here all came from a human donor with non-small cell lung cancer who had a complete response to radiotherapy plus ipilimumab. Both conserved end residues are part of each CDR3. D genes are given only for firm matches.

v_call	d_call	j_call	cdr3_aa
TRBV5-1	NA	TRBJ2-5	CASSKAPSAQETQYF
TRBV4-3	TRBD2	TRBJ2-7	CASSQDASGGWEQYF
TRBV7-2	TRBD1	TRBJ2-4	CASSPTGGKAKNIQYF
TRBV10-3	NA	TRBJ1-2	CAISESEGDYGYTF
TRBV19	NA	TRBJ1-2	CASSGRGQSGYTF
TRBV6-1	TRBD1	TRBJ1-6	CASSERDRVDNSPLHF
TRBV10-1	NA	TRBJ1-2	CASTPHWGRFYGYTF
TRBV6-5	TRBD1	TRBJ1-1	CASSRPAGGTEAFF
TRBV10-2	NA	TRBJ2-2	CASSQRNTGELFF
TRBV6-5	NA	TRBJ1-4	CASSYSQGTEKLFF
TRBV15	NA	TRBJ2-7	CATSREGYEQYF
TRBV30	TRBD1	TRBJ2-3	CAWSDLDRILTDTQYF
TRBV30	TRBD2	TRBJ2-7	CAEPGGGDQFDEQYF
TRBV18	TRBD1	TRBJ2-6	CASSPPGTGTSGANVLTF
TRBV7-9	TRBD1	TRBJ2-7	CASSLVGDRGSYEQYF
TRBV6-4	NA	TRBJ2-3	CASSVTGASTDTQYF
TRBV6-6	NA	TRBJ1-2	CASRTEGLGYTF
TRBV10-3	NA	TRBJ1-1	CAISLQAANTEAFF
TRBV5-8	TRBD1	TRBJ2-6	CASSSGQGAAGANVLTF
TRBV7-2	TRBD2	TRBJ2-3	CASSLSGRVDTQYF
TRBV4-2	TRBD1	TRBJ1-5	CASSQEGGGGGQPQHF
TRBV6-1	NA	TRBJ1-5	CASSESGNQPQHF
TRBV27	NA	TRBJ1-5	CASSSRGSNQPQHF
TRBV7-2	TRBD2	TRBJ2-2	CASSTSGTSGTGELFF
TRBV18	NA	TRBJ2-1	CASSPRTGNNEQFF
TRBV28	TRBD1	TRBJ1-2	CASSLSEDRPYGYTF
TRBV10-3	TRBD1	TRBJ1-2	CAISEPEQGRSGYTF
TRBV7-9	NA	TRBJ1-4	CASSSGQTGLNEKLFF
TRBV11-3	NA	TRBJ2-1	CASSPRPPGHSPNEQFF
TRBV4-3	TRBD2	TRBJ2-3	CASGGGATDTQYF
TRBV7-9	NA	TRBJ2-5	CASSLGELQETQYF
TRBV14	TRBD2	TRBJ2-1	CASSQASPSGNEQFF
TRBV28	NA	TRBJ2-5	CASSLIKGFLGTQYF
TRBV27	NA	NA	CASSWDSLSSYEQYF
TRBV23-1	NA	TRBJ1-5	CASSPPRQPQHF
TRBV27	NA	TRBJ1-4	CASTKQGEKLFF
TRBV30	TRBD1	TRBJ1-4	CAWSRGDEKLFF
TRBV15	NA	TRBJ2-2	CATSRAGDGTGELFF
TRBV5-1	NA	TRBJ1-4	CASSLRAADNEKLFF
TRBV7-2	TRBD1	TRBJ2-7	CASSLDGTGGAVEQYF
TRBV4-1	TRBD1	TRBJ1-5	CASSQEGQGAGNNQPQHF
TRBV11-2	NA	TRBJ2-1	CASSLDRAVASRIEQFF
TRBV9	NA	TRBJ2-5	CASSGLGGQETQYF
TRBV14	NA	TRBJ1-1	CASSQGWGVLTEAFF
TRBV9	NA	TRBJ1-3	CASSVVSSGNTIYF
TRBV5-1	NA	TRBJ2-3	CASSLGGAGGTDTQYF
TRBV27	NA	TRBJ2-4	CASSLGQGYIQYF
TRBV4-1	TRBD2	TRBJ2-7	CASSQAESGSSYEQYF
TRBV5-4	NA	TRBJ2-5	CASSLRASGQGGQETQYF
TRBV11-3	TRBD2	TRBJ2-3	CASSSMTSGRGPENTDTQYF
TRBV7-8	NA	NA	CASSPSGGYEQYF
TRBV6-1	TRBD2	TRBJ2-3	CASSDIGGATDTQYF
TRBV30	NA	TRBJ2-5	CAWSTGIQETQYF
TRBV5-1	NA	TRBJ2-7	CASSPNPGAGYEQYF